The present entry profiles one T cell receptor (beta chain) with its context. This specimen belongs to a study of blood T cells in healthy people across ages. The CDR3 is 17 residues long. Trimming cost V 0 bases and J 7 bases, with 22 bases left between them. Germline CDR1 is SGHTA and CDR2 is FQGNSA. Through a sample-barcoded 5' primer and a J-beta primer mix, a second PCR was run for 7 to 11 cycles. Using its own MiXCR run on the 5' RACE reads, TCRdb lists one record per CDR3 protein. The table records 790,000 or so distinct CDR3 sequences, 45% to 70% of them present only once. The V gene is TRBV7-2, the J gene TRBJ2-7; a possible D gene is TRBD2 (6 bases). The sequence was collected from a man in his forties or fifties in good health. Specimen: blood. CDR3 DNA: TGTGCCAGCAGCTTAGCGCTTAGCGGTCTCTCCTACAATGAGCAGTACGTC. Residues: CASSLALSGLSYNEQYV.